In its sample, the clone carrying this T cell receptor (beta chain) was seen many times. The antigen is undetermined. The sample is drawn from a study of neurological immune-mediated disorders. Study outcomes and limitations: None of the CDR3 amino acid sequences of expanded clones were shared across subjects, and this suggested private repertoires in all groups.

The yield of each sequencing run was over 170 million TCR-beta sequences from 15-18 subjects. Each CDR3 protein is one row after TCRdb ran MiXCR on the 5' RACE reads. The sample records roughly 100,000 distinct CDR3 sequences, approximately 4% being singletons. This CDR3 region has 15 residues. Germline values: CDR1 SEHNR, CDR2 FQNEAQ (reference sequence). V was trimmed by 1 base and J by 1 base, leaving 8 bases between them. The sample comprised PBMCs. The clonotype comes from a woman in her forties or fifties with multiple sclerosis. This chain joins TRBV7-9 and TRBJ2-4, with TRBD1 as a possible D gene (5 bases). CDR3 amino acids: CASSLGSGAKNIQYF. CDR3 coding DNA: TGTGCCAGCAGCTTAGGGTCAGGGGCCAAAAACATTCAGTACTTC. Full variable domain (outside the CDR3, taken from reference TRBV7-9 and TRBJ2-4): DTGVSQNPRHKITKRGQNVTFRCDPISEHNRLYWYRQTLGQGPEFLTYFQNEAQLEKSRLLSDRFSAERPKGSFSTLEIQRTEQGDSAMYLCASSLGSGAKNIQYFGAGTRLSVL.